Reported below is one T cell receptor (beta chain). Its antigen is undetermined. TCRdb passed the reads through MiXCR, listing each CDR3 protein once. The table includes just under 300,000 distinct CDR3 sequences, about 9.2% detected once. The data are from a study of T cell repertoires in cytomegalovirus infection. On the study more broadly: Public signatures in TCR beta pointed to CMV infection and matching HLA type. Points from the study as a whole: Summed public TCR beta family frequency identified CMV carriers bearing the relevant HLA. CMV-specific TCR beta clonotypes restricted by HLA-C dominated the ex vivo response.

Trimming pared 6 bases from V and 2 bases from J, leaving 13 bases between. CDR1 DFQATT and CDR2 SNEGSKA come from the germline V gene (reference sequence). The CDR3 is made up of 14 amino acids. The receptor comes from a human donor in good health (CMV status not recorded). Some clones in this sample may be carry-over from other donors' samples. Specimen: PBMCs. The chain carries TRBV20-1 and TRBJ2-2; TRBD1 or TRBD2 may be the D gene (7 bases each). CDR3 loop: CSARGGPNTGELFF. The CDR3 DNA sequence: TGCAGTGCCAGGGGGGGGCCCAACACCGGGGAGCTGTTTTTT.